This T cell receptor beta chain stems from a study of T-cell reconstitution after alpha-beta-depleted transplantation in children. Concerning this clonotype: The antigen is not known.

The germline V gene encodes CDR1 SGHAT and CDR2 FQDESV (reference sequence). Between the trimmed V and J ends, which lost 3 bases and 0 bases, there was a span of 21 bases. The CDR3 extends over 19 amino acids. Notes on the study in general: In patients about two months after transplant, alpha-beta T cells reportedly arose from several hundred expanded graft clones. From newly produced T cells came most of the T-cell counts and diversity one year after transplant.

During its preparation, the TCRbeta library received unique molecular identifiers. Using its own MiXCR run on the PCR reads, TCRdb lists one record per CDR3 protein. Of about 830,000 distinct CDR3 sequences detected, around 15% appear once; the ten largest clones hold roughly 5%. The chain joins TRBV11-1 to TRBJ2-1; possibly TRBD2 for D (6 bases). The sequencing here drew on PBMCs, mostly from graft donor cells, taken 360 days after TCRalphabeta/CD19-depleted stem cell transplant. The origin of this receptor is a male patient aged 10-17 years who had a stem cell transplant for acute lymphoblastic leukemia, so the T cells may come from the graft donor. This CDR3 is CASSFTDLAPPDSYNEQFF. CDR3 bases: TGTGCCAGCAGCTTCACCGACCTAGCGCCACCAGACTCCTACAATGAGCAGTTCTTC.